This TCR beta chain was recovered during a study of T cell responses to AZD1222 COVID-19 vaccine. Study-level results: Recipients of AZD1222 seropositive at baseline numbered only 5 to 7.

Comments on this clone: Its antigen is not identified.

Profiled with immunoSEQ multiplex PCR; TCRdb holds only in-frame clones, not every one. The table records 120,000 or so clones, roughly nine tenths of them present only once. V gave up 6 bases and J gave up 5 bases, with 14 bases separating them. This CDR3 is 15 amino acids long. Per germline, CDR1 MNHEY and CDR2 SVGAGI. Sequenced material: peripheral blood, taken on day 0 of AZD1222 vaccination. This receptor was obtained from an adult in good health. The rearrangement joins TRBV6-5 to TRBJ1-6; possibly TRBD1 for D (5 bases). This CDR3 reads CASRLFREDNSPLHF. DNA of the CDR3: TGTGCCAGCAGATTATTCAGGGAAGATAATTCACCCCTCCACTTT.